A single T cell receptor beta chain is shown here with its context. What it recognizes is unknown. PCR was performed using 60 Vbeta and 13 Jbeta primers. Sequencing used immunoSEQ multiplex PCR; TCRdb keeps in-frame clones, though not all of them. The data show about 140,000 clones, with roughly 73% seen just once and around 1% held by the top ten. The source of the sample is a study of cytomegalovirus exposure and HLA in healthy donors. Study-level results: Only CMV serostatus was available as immune exposure information.

CDR3 length: 16 residues. The sample consisted of PBMCs. The genes are TRBV21-1 and TRBJ1-2. TRBV21-1 is designated a pseudogene. The TCR sequence derives from a male donor in good health and CMV-seronegative. The CDR3 nucleotides are TGTGCCAGCAGCGGAGGAGCTACGTCATCATACTATGGCTACACCTTC. Its protein product is CASSGGATSSYYGYTF.